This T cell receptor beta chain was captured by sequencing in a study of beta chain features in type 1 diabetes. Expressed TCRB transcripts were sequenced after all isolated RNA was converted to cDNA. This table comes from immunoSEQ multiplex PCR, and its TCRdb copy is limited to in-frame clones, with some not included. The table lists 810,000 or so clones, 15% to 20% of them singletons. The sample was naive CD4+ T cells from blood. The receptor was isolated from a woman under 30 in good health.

The CDR3 is CASSELLIYGYTF. CDR3 DNA: TGTGCCAGCAGTGAACTGCTAATCTATGGCTACACCTTC. V and J are TRBV6-1 and TRBJ1-2, with no clear D. The V and J ends lost 2 bases and 4 bases respectively, with 8 bases between them. The length of the CDR3 is 13 residues. Germline assignment: CDR1 MNHNS and CDR2 SASEGT.